This TCR beta chain was profiled in a study of T cell responses to AZD1222 COVID-19 vaccine. The V gene lost 4 bases and the J gene lost 2 bases, with 17 bases spanning the gap. This CDR3 is built from 16 residues. The germline V gene encodes CDR1 SGHRS and CDR2 YFSETQ. Sequenced by immunoSEQ multiplex PCR; TCRdb stores in-frame clones only, minus some. This table holds 65,000 to 85,000 clones, 70% to 90% found once. This receptor was taken from an adult in good health. V gene TRBV5-1 combines with J gene TRBJ2-3; D might be TRBD1 or TRBD2, each matching 5 bases. The input for sequencing was peripheral blood, taken on day 0 of AZD1222 vaccination. CDR3 sequence: CASSPGGRGPTDTQYF. The CDR3 DNA is TGCGCCAGCAGCCCCGGAGGTCGGGGACCCACAGATACGCAGTATTTT. Full variable domain (missing parts from reference TRBV5-1 and TRBJ2-3): KAGVTQTPRYLIKTRGQQVTLSCSPISGHRSVSWYQQTPGQGLQFLFEYFSETQRNKGNFPGRFSGRQFSNSRSEMNVSTLELGDSALYLCASSPGGRGPTDTQYFGPGTRLTVL.